These T cell receptor beta chains were read from a single sample in a study of blood T cell repertoires in COVID-19. Generated by immunoSEQ multiplex PCR, the TCRdb table keeps only in-frame clones and is missing some. This sample has 110,000 to 150,000 clones, with roughly 87% found just once. The sequenced material came from peripheral blood. The receptor set was obtained from a man in his sixties or seventies with acute or convalescent COVID-19. Both conserved end residues are part of each CDR3. D genes are given only for firm matches. Clone size is shown for a subset of rows, as once, few, many or a class of expanded clone.

v_gene: TRBV11-2; d_gene: TRBD2; abundance: .; j_gene: TRBJ2-1; CDR3aa: CASSWGLAGGPDEQFF; CDR3nt: TGTGCCAGCAGCTGGGGACTAGCGGGAGGGCCTGATGAGCAGTTCTTC
v_gene: TRBV5-1; d_gene: TRBD1; abundance: .; j_gene: TRBJ2-5; CDR3aa: CASSPRQGYQETQYF; CDR3nt: TGCGCCAGCAGCCCTCGACAGGGTTACCAAGAGACCCAGTACTTC
v_gene: TRBV2; d_gene: .; abundance: few; j_gene: TRBJ1-2; CDR3aa: CASSERHPGKLGYTF; CDR3nt: TGTGCCAGCAGTGAAAGGCACCCGGGGAAGTTAGGCTACACCTTC
v_gene: TRBV12-3/TRBV12-4; d_gene: .; abundance: .; j_gene: TRBJ2-7; CDR3aa: CASSLAGANEQYF; CDR3nt: TGTGCCAGCAGTTTAGCAGGGGCGAACGAGCAGTACTTC
v_gene: TRBV19; d_gene: TRBD1; abundance: .; j_gene: TRBJ1-5; CDR3aa: CASCPGTGRSNQPQHF; CDR3nt: TGTGCCAGTTGCCCCGGGACAGGCAGGAGCAATCAGCCCCAGCATTTT
v_gene: TRBV18; d_gene: TRBD2; abundance: .; j_gene: TRBJ2-5; CDR3aa: CASSPPGLAGRETQYF; CDR3nt: TGTGCCAGCTCACCACCGGGACTAGCGGGGAGAGAGACCCAGTACTTC
v_gene: TRBV5-4; d_gene: TRBD1; abundance: .; j_gene: TRBJ2-7; CDR3aa: CASSLGDRDGGEQYF; CDR3nt: TGTGCCAGCAGCTTGGGGGACAGGGATGGGGGCGAGCAGTACTTC
v_gene: TRBV19; d_gene: TRBD1; abundance: .; j_gene: TRBJ1-1; CDR3aa: CASTPTGGSTEAFF; CDR3nt: TGTGCCAGTACCCCGACAGGGGGTAGCACTGAAGCTTTCTTT
v_gene: TRBV28; d_gene: TRBD1; abundance: .; j_gene: TRBJ1-5; CDR3aa: CASIDPDRGHQPQHF; CDR3nt: TGTGCCAGCATTGACCCGGACAGGGGGCATCAGCCCCAGCATTTT
v_gene: TRBV7-2; d_gene: .; abundance: few; j_gene: TRBJ2-5; CDR3aa: CASSFHRGQETQYF; CDR3nt: TGTGCCAGCAGCTTTCATCGAGGCCAAGAGACCCAGTACTTC
v_gene: TRBV5-1; d_gene: TRBD1; abundance: .; j_gene: TRBJ1-4; CDR3aa: CASQGQGATNEKLFF; CDR3nt: TGCGCCAGCCAGGGACAGGGGGCAACTAATGAAAAACTGTTTTTT
v_gene: TRBV5-1; d_gene: .; abundance: once; j_gene: TRBJ2-1; CDR3aa: CASRPQGYNEQFF; CDR3nt: TGCGCCAGCAGACCTCAGGGGTACAATGAGCAGTTCTTC
v_gene: TRBV5-6; d_gene: TRBD1; abundance: .; j_gene: TRBJ1-5; CDR3aa: CASSSTGVQPQHF; CDR3nt: TGTGCCAGCAGCTCTACAGGGGTTCAGCCCCAGCATTTT
v_gene: TRBV3-1/TRBV3-2; d_gene: TRBD1; abundance: .; j_gene: TRBJ2-2; CDR3aa: CASSPRDRKGGELFF; CDR3nt: TGTGCCAGCAGCCCCCGGGACAGAAAAGGGGGGGAGCTGTTTTTT
v_gene: TRBV5-6; d_gene: .; abundance: once; j_gene: TRBJ1-6; CDR3aa: CASTLEGGGNSPLHF; CDR3nt: TGTGCCAGCACCTTGGAGGGGGGGGGTAATTCACCCCTCCACTTT
v_gene: TRBV19; d_gene: .; abundance: .; j_gene: TRBJ1-3; CDR3aa: CASTMWAGSSGNTIYF; CDR3nt: TGTGCCAGTACCATGTGGGCGGGGAGCTCTGGAAACACCATATATTTT
v_gene: TRBV21-1; d_gene: .; abundance: .; j_gene: TRBJ2-7; CDR3aa: CASRPEGAPGQGSFYEQYF; CDR3nt: TGTGCCAGCAGGCCGGAGGGCGCCCCGGGACAGGGGTCATTCTACGAGCAGTACTTC
v_gene: TRBV24-1; d_gene: TRBD2; abundance: .; j_gene: TRBJ2-3; CDR3aa: CATSDYSGSGGTQYF; CDR3nt: TGTGCCACCAGTGATTATAGCGGGAGTGGTGGTACGCAGTATTTT
v_gene: TRBV11-2; d_gene: TRBD1; abundance: .; j_gene: TRBJ1-2; CDR3aa: CASRTGGSNYGYTF; CDR3nt: TGTGCCAGCAGAACAGGGGGCTCTAACTATGGCTACACCTTC
v_gene: TRBV3-1/TRBV3-2; d_gene: .; abundance: .; j_gene: TRBJ1-2; CDR3aa: CASSQDRRPGGHYGYTF; CDR3nt: TGTGCCAGCAGCCAAGATCGGCGACCTGGGGGCCACTATGGCTACACCTTC
v_gene: TRBV28; d_gene: .; abundance: .; j_gene: TRBJ1-5; CDR3aa: CASSPPWGGASLSNQPQHF; CDR3nt: TGTGCCAGCAGTCCTCCCTGGGGCGGGGCGTCCCTTAGCAATCAGCCCCAGCATTTT
v_gene: TRBV29-1; d_gene: TRBD2; abundance: .; j_gene: TRBJ2-1; CDR3aa: CSALSGLAVLNEQFF; CDR3nt: TGCAGCGCCCTAAGTGGCCTAGCGGTCCTCAATGAGCAGTTCTTC